The source of this T cell receptor (beta chain) is a study of cytomegalovirus exposure and HLA in healthy donors. The PCR employed 60 Vbeta primers together with 13 Jbeta primers. The table came from immunoSEQ multiplex PCR; TCRdb's copy has only in-frame clones and leaves some out. Of about 140,000 clones listed, 73% were seen once; the top ten hold 1% to 1.5%. There are 17 residues in the CDR3. Trimming shortened V by 0 bases and J by 0 bases, and 10 bases separated the two germline ends. Per the germline V gene, CDR1 is SGDLS and CDR2 is YYNGEE. Sequences were obtained from PBMCs. This receptor was identified in a woman aged 40 to 50 in good health and CMV-seronegative. This rearrangement joins TRBV9 to TRBJ2-6; the D is unclear. CDR3 bases: TGTGCCAGCAGCGTAGCCTCAGGCCACTCTGGGGCCAACGTCCTGACTTTC. It encodes CASSVASGHSGANVLTF.